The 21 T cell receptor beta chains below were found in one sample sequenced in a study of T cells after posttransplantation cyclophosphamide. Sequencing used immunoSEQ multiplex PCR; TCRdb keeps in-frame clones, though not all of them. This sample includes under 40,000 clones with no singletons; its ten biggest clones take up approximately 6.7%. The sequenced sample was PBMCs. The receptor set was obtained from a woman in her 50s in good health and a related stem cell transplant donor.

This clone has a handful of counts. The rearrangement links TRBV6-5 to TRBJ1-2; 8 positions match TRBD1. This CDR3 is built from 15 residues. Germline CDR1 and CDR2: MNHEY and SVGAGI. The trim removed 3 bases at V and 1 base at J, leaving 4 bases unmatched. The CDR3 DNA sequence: TGTGCCAGCAGTTATTTGGACAGGGATAACTATGGCTACACCTTC. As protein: CASSYLDRDNYGYTF.

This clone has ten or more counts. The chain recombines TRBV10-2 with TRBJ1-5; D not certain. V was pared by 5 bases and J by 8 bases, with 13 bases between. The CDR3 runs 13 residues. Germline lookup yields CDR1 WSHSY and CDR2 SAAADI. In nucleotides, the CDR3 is TGCGCCAGCAGTAGGAATAGTCGGGAGCCCCAGCATTTT. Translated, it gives CASSRNSREPQHF.

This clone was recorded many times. For the CDR3, the DNA is TGCGCCAGCAGCTTGTCTTCAGTACAAGAGACCCAGTACTTC. It translates to CASSLSSVQETQYF. The V and J genes are TRBV5-1 and TRBJ2-5; D is unclear. CDR1 and CDR2 from the germline V gene are SGHRS and YFSETQ. The ends were cut back, 1 base at V and 2 bases at J, with 9 bases in the middle. The CDR3 is 14 residues long.

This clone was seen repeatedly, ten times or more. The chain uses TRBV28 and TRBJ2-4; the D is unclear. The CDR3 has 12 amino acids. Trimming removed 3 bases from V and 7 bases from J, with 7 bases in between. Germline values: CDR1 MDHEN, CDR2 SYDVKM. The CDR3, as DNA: TGTGCCAGCAGTTTTGAAGGGAACATTCAGTACTTC. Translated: CASSFEGNIQYF.

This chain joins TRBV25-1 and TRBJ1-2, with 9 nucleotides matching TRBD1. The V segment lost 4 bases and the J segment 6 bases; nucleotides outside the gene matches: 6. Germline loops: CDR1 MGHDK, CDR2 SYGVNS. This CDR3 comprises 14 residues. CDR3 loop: CASSGRDRVDGYTF. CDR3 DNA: TGTGCCAGCAGTGGCCGGGACAGGGTCGATGGCTACACCTTC.

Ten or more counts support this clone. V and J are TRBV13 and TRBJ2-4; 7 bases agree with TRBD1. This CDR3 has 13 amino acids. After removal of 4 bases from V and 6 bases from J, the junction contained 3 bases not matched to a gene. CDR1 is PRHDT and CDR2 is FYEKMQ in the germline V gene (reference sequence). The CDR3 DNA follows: TGTGCCAGCAGCTGGAACAGGGGAAACATTCAGTACTTC. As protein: CASSWNRGNIQYF.

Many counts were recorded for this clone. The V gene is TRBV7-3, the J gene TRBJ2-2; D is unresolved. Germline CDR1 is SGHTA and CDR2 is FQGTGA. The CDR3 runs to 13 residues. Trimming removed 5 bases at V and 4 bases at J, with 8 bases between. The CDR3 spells CASSLRFTGELFF. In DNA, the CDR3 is TGTGCCAGCAGCCTGCGGTTCACCGGGGAGCTGTTTTTT.

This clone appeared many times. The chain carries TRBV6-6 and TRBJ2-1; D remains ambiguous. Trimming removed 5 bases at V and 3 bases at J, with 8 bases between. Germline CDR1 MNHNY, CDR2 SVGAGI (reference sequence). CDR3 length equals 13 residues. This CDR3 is CASSGTNYNEQFF. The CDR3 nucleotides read TGTGCCAGCAGTGGTACTAACTACAATGAGCAGTTCTTC.

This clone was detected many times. CDR3: CASTERGRQGYNEQFF. CDR3 in DNA: TGCGCCAGCACTGAAAGGGGGCGTCAAGGTTACAATGAGCAGTTCTTC. This chain links TRBV5-1 with TRBJ2-1; 7 bases are a match to TRBD1. The CDR3 sequence is 16 residues long. Trimming removed 6 bases from V and 4 bases from J; junction bases left unmatched: 13. Germline values: CDR1 SGHRS, CDR2 YFSETQ. The variable domain in full, completed from reference TRBV5-1 and TRBJ2-1, reads KAGVTQTPRYLIKTRGQQVTLSCSPISGHRSVSWYQQTPGQGLQFLFEYFSETQRNKGNFPGRFSGRQFSNSRSEMNVSTLELGDSALYLCASTERGRQGYNEQFFGPGTRLTVL.

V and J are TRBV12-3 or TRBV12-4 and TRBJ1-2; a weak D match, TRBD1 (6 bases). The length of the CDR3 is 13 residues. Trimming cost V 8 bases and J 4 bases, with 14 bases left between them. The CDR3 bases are TGTGCCAGCTCATCCGACAGGAGCTATGGCTACACCTTC. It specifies CASSSDRSYGYTF.

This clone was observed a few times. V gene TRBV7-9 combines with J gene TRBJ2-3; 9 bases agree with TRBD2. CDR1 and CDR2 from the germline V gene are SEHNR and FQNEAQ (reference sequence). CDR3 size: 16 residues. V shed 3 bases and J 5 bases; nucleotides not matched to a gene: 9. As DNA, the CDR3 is TGTGCCAGCAGCTTTCGGCGACTAGCGGAGGGAGATACGCAGTATTTT. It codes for CASSFRRLAEGDTQYF.

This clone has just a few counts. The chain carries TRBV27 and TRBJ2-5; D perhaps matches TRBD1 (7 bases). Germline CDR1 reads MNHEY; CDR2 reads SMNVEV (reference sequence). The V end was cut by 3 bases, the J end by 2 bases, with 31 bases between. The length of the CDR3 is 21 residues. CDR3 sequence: CASSFWGVPGVEGQPQETQYF. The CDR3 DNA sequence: TGTGCCAGCAGTTTTTGGGGGGTCCCCGGTGTGGAGGGACAGCCTCAAGAGACCCAGTACTTC.

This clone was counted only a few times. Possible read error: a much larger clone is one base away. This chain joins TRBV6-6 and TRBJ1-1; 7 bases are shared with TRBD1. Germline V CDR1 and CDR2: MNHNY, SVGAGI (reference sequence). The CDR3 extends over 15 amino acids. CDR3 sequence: CASSPGQRPNTQAFF. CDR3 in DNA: TGTGCCAGCAGTCCGGGACAGCGCCCGAACACTCAAGCTTTCTTT.

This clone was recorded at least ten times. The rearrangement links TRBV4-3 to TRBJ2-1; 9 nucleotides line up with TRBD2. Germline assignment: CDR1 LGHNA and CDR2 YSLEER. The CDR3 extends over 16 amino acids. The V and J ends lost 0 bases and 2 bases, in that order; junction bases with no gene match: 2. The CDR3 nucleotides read TGCGCCAGCAGCCAAGAGGAGCGGGGGGCCTACAATGAGCAGTTCTTC. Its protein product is CASSQEERGAYNEQFF.

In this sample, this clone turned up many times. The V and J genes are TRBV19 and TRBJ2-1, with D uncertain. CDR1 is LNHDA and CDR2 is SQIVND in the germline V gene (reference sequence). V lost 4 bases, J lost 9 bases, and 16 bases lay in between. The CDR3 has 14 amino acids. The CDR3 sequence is CASSTAQRGREQFF. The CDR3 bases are TGTGCCAGTAGTACCGCCCAAAGAGGTCGTGAGCAGTTCTTC. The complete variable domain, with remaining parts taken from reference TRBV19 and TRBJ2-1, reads DGGITQSPKYLFRKEGQNVTLSCEQNLNHDAMYWYRQDPGQGLRLIYYSQIVNDFQKGDIAEGYSVSREKKESFPLTVTSAQKNPTAFYLCASSTAQRGREQFFGPGTRLTVL.

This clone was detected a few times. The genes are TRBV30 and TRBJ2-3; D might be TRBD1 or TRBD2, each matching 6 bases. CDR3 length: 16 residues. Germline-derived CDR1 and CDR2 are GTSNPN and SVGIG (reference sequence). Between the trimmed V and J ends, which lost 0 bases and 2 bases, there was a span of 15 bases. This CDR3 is CAWSVWAGEDTDTQYF. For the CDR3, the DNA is TGTGCCTGGAGTGTATGGGCAGGGGAGGACACAGATACGCAGTATTTT.

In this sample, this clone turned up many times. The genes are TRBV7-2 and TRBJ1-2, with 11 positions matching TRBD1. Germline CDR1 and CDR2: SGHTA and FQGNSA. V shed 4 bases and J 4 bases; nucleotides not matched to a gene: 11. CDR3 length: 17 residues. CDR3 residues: CASSSSSGQGEVYGYTF. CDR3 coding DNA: TGTGCCAGCAGCTCCTCCTCGGGACAGGGGGAAGTCTATGGCTACACCTTC. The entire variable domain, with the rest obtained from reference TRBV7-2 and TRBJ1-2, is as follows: GAGVSQSPSNKVTEKGKDVELRCDPISGHTALYWYRQSLGQGLEFLIYFQGNSAPDKSGLPSDRFSAERTGGSVSTLTIQRTQQEDSAVYLCASSSSSGQGEVYGYTFGSGTRLTVV.

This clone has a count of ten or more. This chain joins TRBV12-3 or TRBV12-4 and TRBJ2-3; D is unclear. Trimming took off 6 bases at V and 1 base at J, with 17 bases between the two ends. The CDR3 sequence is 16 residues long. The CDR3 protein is CASSLLLASGTDTQYF. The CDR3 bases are TGTGCCAGCAGCCTTTTACTCGCGTCCGGCACAGATACGCAGTATTTT.

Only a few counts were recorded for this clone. The CDR3: CASSPPGETQYF. The CDR3 DNA follows: TGTGCCAGTAGTCCCCCGGGAGAGACCCAGTACTTC. The chain recombines TRBV19 with TRBJ2-5; no clear D. This CDR3 spans 12 amino acids. In germline, CDR1 is LNHDA, CDR2 SQIVND (reference sequence). The V end lost 5 bases, the J end lost 4 bases, and 8 bases lay between the germline ends.

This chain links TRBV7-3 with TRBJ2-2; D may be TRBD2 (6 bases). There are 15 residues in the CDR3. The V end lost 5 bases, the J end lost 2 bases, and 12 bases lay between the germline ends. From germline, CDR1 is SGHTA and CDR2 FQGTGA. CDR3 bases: TGTGCCAGCAGCCAAATAGCGGTAAACACCGGGGAGCTGTTTTTT. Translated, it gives CASSQIAVNTGELFF.

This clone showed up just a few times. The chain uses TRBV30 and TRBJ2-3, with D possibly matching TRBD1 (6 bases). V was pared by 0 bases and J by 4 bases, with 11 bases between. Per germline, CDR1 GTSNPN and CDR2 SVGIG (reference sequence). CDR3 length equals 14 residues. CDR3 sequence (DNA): TGTGCCTGGAGTGTAGGACAGCGGCCAGATACGCAGTATTTT. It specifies CAWSVGQRPDTQYF.